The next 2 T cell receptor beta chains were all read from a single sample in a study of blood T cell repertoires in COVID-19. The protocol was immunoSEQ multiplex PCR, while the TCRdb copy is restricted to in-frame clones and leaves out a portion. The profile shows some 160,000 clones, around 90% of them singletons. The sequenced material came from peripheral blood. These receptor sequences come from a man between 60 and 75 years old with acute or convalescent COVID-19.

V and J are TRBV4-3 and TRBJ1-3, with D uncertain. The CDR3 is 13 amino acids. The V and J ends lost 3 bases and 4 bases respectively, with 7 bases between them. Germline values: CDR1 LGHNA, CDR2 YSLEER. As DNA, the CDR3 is TGCGCCAGCAGCCAGGTTGAGGGAAACACCATATATTTT. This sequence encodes CASSQVEGNTIYF.

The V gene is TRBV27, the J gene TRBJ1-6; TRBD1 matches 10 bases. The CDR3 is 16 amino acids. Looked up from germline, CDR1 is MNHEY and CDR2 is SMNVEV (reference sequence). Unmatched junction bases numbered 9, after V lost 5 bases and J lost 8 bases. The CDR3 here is CASSPHIGTGDSPLHF. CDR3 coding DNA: TGTGCCAGCAGTCCCCATATAGGGACAGGGGATTCACCCCTCCACTTT.